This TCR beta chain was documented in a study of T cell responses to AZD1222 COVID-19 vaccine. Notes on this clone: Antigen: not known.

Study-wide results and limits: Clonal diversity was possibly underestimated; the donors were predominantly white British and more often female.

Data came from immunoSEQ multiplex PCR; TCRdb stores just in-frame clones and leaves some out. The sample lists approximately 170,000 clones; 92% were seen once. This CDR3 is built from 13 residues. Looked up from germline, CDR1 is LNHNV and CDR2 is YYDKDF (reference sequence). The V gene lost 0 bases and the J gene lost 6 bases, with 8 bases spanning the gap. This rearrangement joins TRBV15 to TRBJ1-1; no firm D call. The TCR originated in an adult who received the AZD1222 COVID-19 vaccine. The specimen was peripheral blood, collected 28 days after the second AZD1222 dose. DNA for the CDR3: TGTGCCACCAGCAGAGACAGATTTTCTGAAGCTTTCTTT. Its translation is CATSRDRFSEAFF.